These 27 T cell receptor beta chains were sequenced from one sample in a study of T cell responses to AZD1222 COVID-19 vaccine. This table comes from immunoSEQ multiplex PCR, and its TCRdb copy is limited to in-frame clones, with some not included. The sample lists tens of thousands of clones; 88% were seen once. The sample was peripheral blood, taken 28 days after the second AZD1222 dose. The receptors stem from an adult who received the AZD1222 COVID-19 vaccine.

The rearrangement uses TRBV13 and TRBJ2-3, with no clear D. V lost 3 bases and J lost 2, with 9 bases in between. This CDR3 is 14 amino acids long. Germline V lookup: CDR1 PRHDT, CDR2 FYEKMQ (reference sequence). CDR3: CASSLSKYTDTQYF. The CDR3 DNA is TGTGCCAGCAGCTTGTCGAAATACACAGATACGCAGTATTTT.

The genes are TRBV5-1 and TRBJ1-1; D might be TRBD1 (6 bases). This CDR3 spans 14 amino acids. Between the trimmed V and J ends, which lost 0 bases and 0 bases, there was a span of 6 bases. Germline-derived CDR1 and CDR2 are SGHRS and YFSETQ. CDR3 residues: CASSLGQVNTEAFF. CDR3 DNA sequence: TGCGCCAGCAGCTTGGGACAGGTGAACACTGAAGCTTTCTTT.

The V gene is TRBV2, the J gene TRBJ1-2; D gene uncertain. CDR1 is SNHLY and CDR2 is FYNNEI in the germline V gene. This CDR3 has 14 amino acids. The ends were cut back, 1 base at V and 2 bases at J, with 8 bases in the middle. This CDR3 is CASSEGSLNYGYTF. In DNA form, the CDR3 reads TGTGCCAGCAGTGAAGGCTCATTGAACTATGGCTACACCTTC.

The chain is built from TRBV25-1 and TRBJ2-3; 7 bases line up with TRBD2. This CDR3 has 15 amino acids. V shed 3 bases, J shed 3 bases, and the junction held 6 bases outside the gene matches. Germline-derived CDR1 and CDR2 are MGHDK and SYGVNS. CDR3 in amino acids: CASSDTGTITDTQYF. CDR3 nucleotides: TGTGCCAGCAGTGATACCGGGACTATAACAGATACGCAGTATTTT.

The chain carries TRBV6-5 and TRBJ2-7; 10 bases align to TRBD1. The germline V gene has CDR1 MNHEY and CDR2 SVGAGI. Trimming cost V 2 bases and J 5 bases; bases outside gene matches: 6. The CDR3 is 15 amino acids. CDR3: CASSYRQGAGNEQYF. In DNA, the CDR3 is TGTGCCAGCAGTTACAGACAGGGGGCGGGGAACGAGCAGTACTTC.

This clone occurred once. V usage is TRBV4-3 and J usage is TRBJ2-7; D possibly corresponds to TRBD1 (6 bases). Trimming took 4 bases from V and 1 from J, leaving 14 bases between them. CDR3 size: 15 residues. Germline V lookup: CDR1 LGHNA, CDR2 YSLEER. DNA for the CDR3: TGCGCCAGCAGCCGAGCACCAGGGGTTTCCTACGAGCAGTACTTC. This gives the protein CASSRAPGVSYEQYF.

The chain uses TRBV4-1 and TRBJ2-2; D is possibly TRBD1 (6 bases). The V gene's germline CDR1 is MGHRA and CDR2 YSYEKL. The CDR3 consists of 15 residues. The ends were cut back, 6 bases at V and 1 base at J, with 12 bases in the middle. CDR3 sequence: CASSSPGQNTGELFF. The CDR3 coding sequence is TGCGCCAGCAGTTCCCCGGGACAGAACACCGGGGAGCTGTTTTTT.

The chain uses TRBV10-3 and TRBJ1-3; weak D call: TRBD1 (6 bases). Trimming stripped 3 bases from V and 4 bases from J, with 19 bases between. The germline V gene encodes CDR1 ENHRY and CDR2 SYGVKD. The CDR3 consists of 17 residues. The CDR3 sequence is CAISERDMPSRGNTIYF. The CDR3 DNA reads TGTGCCATCAGTGAACGGGACATGCCTTCGAGGGGAAACACCATATATTTT.

The genes are TRBV28 and TRBJ1-1; the D gene is possibly TRBD1 (5 bases). V shed 3 bases and J shed 6 bases, with 8 bases lying between them. The CDR3 totals 12 residues. The germline CDR1 and CDR2 sequences are MDHEN and SYDVKM. CDR3 sequence: CASSFATAEAFF. DNA of the CDR3: TGTGCCAGCAGTTTTGCGACAGCTGAAGCTTTCTTT.

This rearrangement joins TRBV7-9 to TRBJ1-2; 9 bases are shared with TRBD1. The CDR3 covers 18 residues. The germline V gene has CDR1 SEHNR and CDR2 FQNEAQ (reference sequence). V shed 4 bases and J 3 bases; nucleotides not matched to a gene: 15. In nucleotides, the CDR3 is TGTGCCAGCAGCTCTTACCTAAGCTTAAGACAGGGGGACTATGGCTACACCTTC. Amino acid sequence: CASSSYLSLRQGDYGYTF.

This sequence joins TRBV2 and TRBJ1-4; D is possibly TRBD1 (5 bases). This CDR3 region has 12 residues. V lost 8 bases to trimming and J lost 8 bases, with 12 bases between them. The V gene's germline CDR1 is SNHLY and CDR2 FYNNEI. The CDR3 nucleotides read TGTGCCAGCGGCGGAGGGGACGAAAAACTGTTTTTT. As protein: CASGGGDEKLFF.

The chain uses TRBV19 and TRBJ1-2; D is unresolved. Germline-derived CDR1 and CDR2 are LNHDA and SQIVND (reference sequence). The CDR3 loop spans 16 amino acids. V dropped 1 base and J dropped 0 bases, with 12 bases sitting between them. CDR3 nucleotides: TGTGCCAGTAGTATAGTTGCAGGCGGTACTAACTATGGCTACACCTTC. Translating it yields CASSIVAGGTNYGYTF.

The chain uses TRBV5-1 and TRBJ2-3, with 9 bases aligning to TRBD1. From germline, CDR1 is SGHRS and CDR2 YFSETQ. Trimming removed 7 bases from V and 5 bases from J; junction bases left unmatched: 5. CDR3 length equals 13 residues. CDR3 amino acids: CASHRGQQDTQYF. CDR3 nucleotide sequence: TGCGCCAGCCACAGGGGGCAACAAGATACGCAGTATTTT.

This chain joins TRBV28 and TRBJ1-4; 7 bases map to TRBD1. CDR1 is MDHEN, CDR2 SYDVKM, per germline. The CDR3 contains 14 residues. J was trimmed by 8 bases and V by 5 bases; bases with no gene match: 8. The CDR3 here is CASSAGQLREKLFF. The CDR3 nucleotides are TGTGCCAGCAGTGCGGGACAGCTACGGGAAAAACTGTTTTTT. Based on the CDR3 plus reference TRBV28 and TRBJ1-4, the full variable domain is DVKVTQSSRYLVKRTGEKVFLECVQDMDHENMFWYRQDPGLGLRLIYFSYDVKMKEKGDIPEGYSVSREKKERFSLILESASTNQTSMYLCASSAGQLREKLFFGSGTQLSVL.

The genes are TRBV11-2 and TRBJ1-6, with TRBD1 as a possible D gene (6 bases). Germline V gene sequence: CDR1 SGHAT, CDR2 FQNNGV. V lost 3 bases and J lost 9, with 21 bases in between. This CDR3 has 17 amino acids. CDR3 amino acids: CASSLRRQERDSSPLHF. CDR3 nucleotide sequence: TGTGCCAGCAGCTTGCGGCGACAGGAACGGGATAGTTCACCCCTCCACTTT. The full variable domain, with the rest looked up from reference TRBV11-2 and TRBJ1-6, is EAGVAQSPRYKIIEKRQSVAFWCNPISGHATLYWYQQILGQGPKLLIQFQNNGVVDDSQLPKDRFSAERLKGVDSTLKIQPAKLEDSAVYLCASSLRRQERDSSPLHFGNGTRLTVT.

The gene calls are TRBV28 and TRBJ1-5; D perhaps matches TRBD1 (5 bases). Trimming removed 5 bases at V and 6 bases at J, with 14 bases between. Germline CDR1 reads MDHEN; CDR2 reads SYDVKM. There are 14 residues in the CDR3. The DNA of the CDR3 is TGTGCCAGCAGTCAGAGGGGTGGAAGTCAGCCCCAGCATTTT. As protein: CASSQRGGSQPQHF.

V gene TRBV7-8 combines with J gene TRBJ1-3; a possible D gene is TRBD1 (5 bases). Germline assignment: CDR1 SGHVS and CDR2 FQNEAQ. This CDR3 is 16 amino acids long. Trimming shortened V by 6 bases and J by 5 bases, and 20 bases separated the two germline ends. The CDR3 bases are TGTGCCAGCAGTCAGACCGGATGGACAACGAGAAACACCATATATTTT. Translated: CASSQTGWTTRNTIYF.

The rearrangement uses TRBV10-3 and TRBJ1-1; D is possibly TRBD1 (6 bases). This CDR3 contains 15 residues. V gave up 3 bases and J gave up 1 base, with 12 bases separating them. In germline, CDR1 is ENHRY, CDR2 SYGVKD. CDR3 loop: CAISDGTGQNTEAFF. The DNA of the CDR3 is TGTGCCATCAGTGACGGTACAGGGCAGAACACTGAAGCTTTCTTT.

This sequence joins TRBV9 and TRBJ1-2; D is possibly TRBD1 (6 bases). Germline V gene lookup returns CDR1 SGDLS and CDR2 YYNGEE. The CDR3 is 12 residues long. The V and J ends lost 1 base and 10 bases respectively, with 11 bases between them. The CDR3, as DNA: TGTGCCAGCAGCGTAATCGGGGGACACTACACCTTC. This translates into CASSVIGGHYTF.

The chain is built from TRBV15 and TRBJ2-1, with 7 nucleotides matching TRBD1. The length of the CDR3 is 13 residues. CDR1 and CDR2 from the germline V gene are LNHNV and YYDKDF (reference sequence). The junction had 3 bases not matched to a gene; V was cut back by 5 bases and J by 5 bases. The CDR3 protein is CATSETGDNEQFF. CDR3 sequence (DNA): TGTGCCACCAGCGAAACAGGGGACAATGAGCAGTTCTTC.

The chain uses TRBV5-8 and TRBJ2-7; 8 nucleotides line up with TRBD1. This CDR3 comprises 13 residues. V gave up 1 base and J gave up 5 bases; unmatched junction bases: 2. Germline lookup yields CDR1 SGHTS and CDR2 YDEGEE. Here the CDR3 DNA reads TGTGCCAGCAGCTTGCACAGGGGGAACGAGCAGTACTTC. It specifies CASSLHRGNEQYF.

This clone was counted a few times. J is TRBJ2-7 and V is TRBV2, with 7 bases matching TRBD1. This CDR3 region has 12 residues. Germline-derived CDR1 and CDR2 are SNHLY and FYNNEI. J gave up 5 bases and V 6 bases, and 4 bases lay outside the gene matches. The CDR3 DNA reads as TGTGCCAGCAGAGGACAGGATCACGAGCAGTACTTC. This encodes CASRGQDHEQYF. The entire variable domain, with the rest obtained from reference TRBV2 and TRBJ2-7, is as follows: EPEVTQTPSHQVTQMGQEVILRCVPISNHLYFYWYRQILGQKVEFLVSFYNNEISEKSEIFDDQFSVERPDGSNFTLKIRSTKLEDSAMYFCASRGQDHEQYFGPGTRLTVT.

The gene calls are TRBV9 and TRBJ1-3; D is ambiguous. CDR1 and CDR2 (germline): SGDLS, YYNGEE. The ends were cut back, 4 bases at V and 1 base at J, with 9 bases in the middle. This CDR3 has 14 residues. The CDR3 region has the DNA TGTGCCAGCAGCAGGGAGCAGTCTGGAAACACCATATATTTT. Translation: CASSREQSGNTIYF. The complete variable domain, with remaining parts taken from reference TRBV9 and TRBJ1-3, reads DSGVTQTPKHLITATGQRVTLRCSPRSGDLSVYWYQQSLDQGLQFLIQYYNGEERAKGNILERFSAQQFPDLHSELNLSSLELGDSALYFCASSREQSGNTIYFGEGSWLTVV.

The chain couples TRBV18 to TRBJ1-2, with D maybe TRBD1 (6 bases). The CDR3 extends over 16 amino acids. CDR1 is KGHSH and CDR2 is LQKENI in the germline V gene. V lost 1 base to trimming and J lost 6 bases, with 18 bases between them. CDR3 bases: TGTGCCAGCTCACCACAAGTAAGGGGGGCGAGTGATGGCTACACCTTC. It translates to CASSPQVRGASDGYTF.

The chain employs TRBV6-5 and TRBJ1-6; 9 bases match TRBD1. The CDR3 extends over 14 amino acids. Germline CDR1 reads MNHEY; CDR2 reads SVGAGI. V dropped 6 bases and J dropped 6; count of bases not matched to a gene: 3. CDR3 nucleotide sequence: TGTGCCAGCAGGGAGGGACAGGGTAATTCACCCCTCCACTTT. Encoded protein: CASREGQGNSPLHF.

This chain connects TRBV19 to TRBJ1-1; D is undetermined. There are 12 residues in the CDR3. The V gene lost 4 bases and the J gene lost 4 bases, with 7 bases spanning the gap. CDR1 and CDR2 (germline): LNHDA, SQIVND (reference sequence). CDR3 region: CASSTIGTEAFF. The CDR3 DNA reads TGTGCCAGTAGTACCATCGGCACTGAAGCTTTCTTT.

This rearrangement joins TRBV7-9 to TRBJ1-2; D is ambiguous. V was clipped by 11 bases and J by 0 bases, with 7 bases between them. Germline V gene sequence: CDR1 SEHNR, CDR2 FQNEAQ (reference sequence). The CDR3 has 11 residues. CDR3 coding DNA: TGTGCCCTAAGTCCTAACTATGGCTACACCTTC. It encodes CALSPNYGYTF.